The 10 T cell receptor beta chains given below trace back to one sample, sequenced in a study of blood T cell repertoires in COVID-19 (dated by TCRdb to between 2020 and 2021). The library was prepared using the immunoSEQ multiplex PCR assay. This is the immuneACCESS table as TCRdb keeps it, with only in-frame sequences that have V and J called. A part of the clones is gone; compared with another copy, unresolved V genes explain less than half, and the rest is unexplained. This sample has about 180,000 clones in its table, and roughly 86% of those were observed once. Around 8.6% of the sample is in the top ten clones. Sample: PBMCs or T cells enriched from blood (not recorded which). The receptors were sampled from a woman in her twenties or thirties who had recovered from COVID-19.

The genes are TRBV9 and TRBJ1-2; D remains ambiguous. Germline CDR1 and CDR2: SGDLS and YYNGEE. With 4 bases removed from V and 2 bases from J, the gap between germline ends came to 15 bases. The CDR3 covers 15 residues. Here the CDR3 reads CASSPSYSPNYGYTF. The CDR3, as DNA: TGTGCCAGCAGCCCCTCGTACAGTCCAAACTATGGCTACACCTTC. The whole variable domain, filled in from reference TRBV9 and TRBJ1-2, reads DSGVTQTPKHLITATGQRVTLRCSPRSGDLSVYWYQQSLDQGLQFLIQYYNGEERAKGNILERFSAQQFPDLHSELNLSSLELGDSALYFCASSPSYSPNYGYTFGSGTRLTVV.

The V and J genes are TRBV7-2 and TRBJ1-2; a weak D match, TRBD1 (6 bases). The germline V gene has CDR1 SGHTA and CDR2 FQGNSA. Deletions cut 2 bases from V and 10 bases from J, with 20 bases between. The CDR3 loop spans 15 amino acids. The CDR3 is CASSLTTITGSDYTF. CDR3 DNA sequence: TGTGCCAGCAGCTTAACTACCATCACAGGGTCGGACTACACCTTC. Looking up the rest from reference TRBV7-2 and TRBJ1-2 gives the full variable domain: GAGVSQSPSNKVTEKGKDVELRCDPISGHTALYWYRQSLGQGLEFLIYFQGNSAPDKSGLPSDRFSAERTGGSVSTLTIQRTQQEDSAVYLCASSLTTITGSDYTFGSGTRLTVV.

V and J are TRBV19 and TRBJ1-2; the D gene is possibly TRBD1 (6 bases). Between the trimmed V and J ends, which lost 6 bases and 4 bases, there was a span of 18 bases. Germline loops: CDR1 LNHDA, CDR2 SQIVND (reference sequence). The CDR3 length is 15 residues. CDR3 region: CASSLGQNPFYGYTF. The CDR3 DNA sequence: TGTGCCAGTAGCCTTGGACAGAACCCTTTCTATGGCTACACCTTC.

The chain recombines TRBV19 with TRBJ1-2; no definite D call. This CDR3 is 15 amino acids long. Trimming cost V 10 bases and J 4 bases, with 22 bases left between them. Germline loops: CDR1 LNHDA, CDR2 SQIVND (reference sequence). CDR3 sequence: CATQRLVDASYGYTF. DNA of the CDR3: TGTGCCACCCAGAGGCTGGTTGATGCGTCCTATGGCTACACCTTC.

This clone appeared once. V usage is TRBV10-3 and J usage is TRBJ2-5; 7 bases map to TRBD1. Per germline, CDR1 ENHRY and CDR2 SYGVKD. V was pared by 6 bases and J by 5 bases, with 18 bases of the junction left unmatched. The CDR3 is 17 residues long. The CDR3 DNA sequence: TGTGCCATCAGCTTCGGACGGAGAGGGGGCGTAGAGGAGACCCAGTACTTC. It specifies CAISFGRRGGVEETQYF.

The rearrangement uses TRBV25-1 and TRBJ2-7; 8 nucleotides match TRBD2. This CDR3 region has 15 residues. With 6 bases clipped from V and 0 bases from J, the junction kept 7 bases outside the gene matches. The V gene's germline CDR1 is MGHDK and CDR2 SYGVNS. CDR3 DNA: TGTGCCAGCAGGAAAGGTACTAGCGGCTCCTACGAGCAGTACTTC. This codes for CASRKGTSGSYEQYF.

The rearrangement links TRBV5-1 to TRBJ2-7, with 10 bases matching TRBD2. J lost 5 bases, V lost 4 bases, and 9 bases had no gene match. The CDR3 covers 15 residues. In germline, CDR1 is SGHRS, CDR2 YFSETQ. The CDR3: CASSTTSTSGNEQYF. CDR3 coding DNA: TGCGCCAGCAGCACCACCAGTACTAGCGGGAACGAGCAGTACTTC.

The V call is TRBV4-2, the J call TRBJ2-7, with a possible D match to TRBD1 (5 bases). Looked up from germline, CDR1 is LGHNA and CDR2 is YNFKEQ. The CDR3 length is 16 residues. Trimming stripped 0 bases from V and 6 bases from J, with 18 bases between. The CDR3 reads CASSQDNYPGKVEQYF. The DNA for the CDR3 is TGTGCCAGCAGCCAAGATAACTACCCAGGGAAGGTCGAGCAGTACTTC.

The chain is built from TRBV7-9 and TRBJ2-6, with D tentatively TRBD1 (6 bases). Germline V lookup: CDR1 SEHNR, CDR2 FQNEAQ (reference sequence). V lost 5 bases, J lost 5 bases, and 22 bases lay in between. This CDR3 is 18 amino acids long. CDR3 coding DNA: TGTGCCAGCAGCCATCAAAAACTCACACAGGGTAGGGCCAACGTCCTGACTTTC. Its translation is CASSHQKLTQGRANVLTF.

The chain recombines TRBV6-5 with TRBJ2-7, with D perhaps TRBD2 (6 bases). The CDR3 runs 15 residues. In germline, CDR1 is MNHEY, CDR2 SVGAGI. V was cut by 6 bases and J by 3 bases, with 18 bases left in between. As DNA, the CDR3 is TGTGCCAGCAGGTCGATGACTAGTCCTTTCTACGAGCAGTACTTC. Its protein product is CASRSMTSPFYEQYF.